Shown below are 8 T cell receptor beta chains from a single sample sequenced in a study of CD8 T cells in ankylosing spondylitis. TCRdb used MiXCR to reprocess the 5' RACE reads, holding one entry per CDR3 protein. The table includes some 840,000 distinct CDR3 sequences, 12% detected once. General study findings and limits: A motif of eight highly homologous TCR beta variants was seen as apparently characteristic of ankylosing spondylitis blood.

The antigens these receptors bind are not known. Sequencing was performed on blood, either unsorted or a sorted T cell fraction (not recorded which). Receptors originate from a male donor with ankylosing spondylitis.

The table lists this clonotype with a few counts. The chain uses TRBV20-1 and TRBJ2-1; either TRBD1 or TRBD2 may supply D (5 bases each). CDR1 and CDR2 (germline): DFQATT, SNEGSKA (reference sequence). V lost 0 bases and J 8 bases, leaving 8 bases between the germline ends. CDR3 size: 12 residues. The chain's CDR3 is CSARDGGDEQFF. The CDR3 DNA reads TGCAGTGCTAGAGATGGGGGAGATGAGCAGTTCTTC.

This clonotype was detected many times. The chain carries TRBV29-1 and TRBJ2-5, with no clear D. Between the trimmed V and J ends, which lost 5 bases and 0 bases, there was a span of 7 bases. Germline lookup yields CDR1 SQVTM and CDR2 ANQGSEA. The CDR3 has 12 residues. Here the CDR3 DNA reads TGCAGCGTTAACCGGTACCAAGAGACCCAGTACTTC. Encoded protein: CSVNRYQETQYF. The full variable domain, completed using reference TRBV29-1 and TRBJ2-5, is SAVISQKPSRDICQRGTSLTIQCQVDSQVTMMFWYRQQPGQSLTLIATANQGSEATYESGFVIDKFPISRPNLTFSTLTVSNMSPEDSSIYLCSVNRYQETQYFGPGTRLLVL.

The CDR3 DNA is TGCAGTGCTTTCGGGACTAGCACAGATACGCAGTATTTT. This translates into CSAFGTSTDTQYF. V usage is TRBV20-1 and J usage is TRBJ2-3, with D maybe TRBD2 (6 bases). Germline-derived CDR1 and CDR2 are DFQATT and SNEGSKA (reference sequence). CDR3 size: 13 residues. V gave up 5 bases and J gave up 0 bases, with 9 bases separating them.

The chain is built from TRBV29-1 and TRBJ2-7; TRBD2 matches at 7 bases. The length of the CDR3 is 16 residues. The trim removed 4 bases at V and 1 base at J, leaving 13 bases unmatched. From germline, CDR1 is SQVTM and CDR2 ANQGSEA. DNA of the CDR3: TGCAGCGTTGTCCCAATCGGGCGGGAGTGGTCCTACGAGCAGTACTTC. It is translated as CSVVPIGREWSYEQYF.

The table lists this clonotype with a few counts. The rearrangement links TRBV4-1 to TRBJ2-7; D perhaps matches TRBD1 (6 bases). CDR1 and CDR2 from the germline V gene are MGHRA and YSYEKL. The V and J ends lost 5 bases and 3 bases respectively, with 17 bases between them. CDR3 length equals 15 residues. CDR3 protein: CASSSPGQANYEQYF. CDR3 bases: TGCGCCAGCAGCTCACCGGGACAAGCTAACTACGAGCAGTACTTC.

This clonotype has only a few counts. V and J are TRBV28 and TRBJ1-4, with TRBD1 matching over 11 bases. V lost 5 bases to trimming and J lost 6 bases; unmatched junction nucleotides: 5. Germline-derived CDR1 and CDR2 are MDHEN and SYDVKM. The CDR3 is made up of 15 amino acids. The CDR3 spells CASSETGQGDEKLFF. The CDR3 DNA reads TGTGCCAGCAGTGAAACGGGACAGGGGGATGAAAAACTGTTTTTT.

This clonotype was counted only a few times. The chain recombines TRBV30 with TRBJ1-3; 7 bases match TRBD1. CDR3 length: 13 amino acids. Trimming removed 7 bases from V and 2 bases from J; junction bases left unmatched: 5. Per the germline V gene, CDR1 is GTSNPN and CDR2 is SVGIG (reference sequence). The CDR3 protein is CAFTGATGNTIYF. The DNA of the CDR3 is TGTGCCTTTACAGGGGCAACTGGAAACACCATATATTTT.

The J gene is TRBJ1-5, the V gene TRBV20-1; the match to TRBD1 covers 10 bases. This CDR3 is 16 amino acids long. Trimming took 0 bases from V and 7 from J; bases not matched to a gene: 9. Per the germline V gene, CDR1 is DFQATT and CDR2 is SNEGSKA (reference sequence). The DNA for the CDR3 is TGCAGTGCTAGAGATCCGGGACAGGGGCGAGGACAGCCCCAGCATTTT. This translates into CSARDPGQGRGQPQHF.